The present T cell receptor (beta chain) was sequenced within a study of cytomegalovirus exposure and HLA in healthy donors. Study-wide background: Within the Caucasian-associated ancestry cluster were 81% of the roughly 380 genotyped donors. Regarding the study as a whole: The authors reported that TCR beta sequences could predict HLA-A and HLA-B alleles. These predictions were accurate for most subjects in the first cohort. In vitro data verified a few CMV-associated chains as specific for CMV antigens.

The PCR ran on 60 Vbeta and 13 Jbeta primers. In the study's own analysis: There were 70 million to 95 million unique TCR beta chains by a later count, and about 12 million of them were shared. Method: immunoSEQ multiplex PCR; TCRdb's copy keeps in-frame clones and lacks some. The V and J calls and clone size are taken from that table; D and trimming were inferred from the DNA. The table shows about 170,000 clones, with roughly 85% occurring only once. CDR1 is SGHRS, CDR2 YFSETQ, per germline. CDR3 length equals 16 residues. Trimming cost V 2 bases and J 7 bases, with 19 bases left between them. Notes on this clone: The antigen remains unidentified.

This clonotype originated in a boy aged 2 to 9 in good health and CMV-seronegative. Sequencing was performed on PBMCs. The chain recombines TRBV5-1 with TRBJ2-1, with a tentative D call TRBD1 (5 bases). The CDR3 DNA reads as TGCGCCAGCAGCTTACCCCAGGGTGCGCCCTTTAATGAGCAGTTCTTC. It translates to CASSLPQGAPFNEQFF. Based on the CDR3 plus reference TRBV5-1 and TRBJ2-1, the full variable domain is KAGVTQTPRYLIKTRGQQVTLSCSPISGHRSVSWYQQTPGQGLQFLFEYFSETQRNKGNFPGRFSGRQFSNSRSEMNVSTLELGDSALYLCASSLPQGAPFNEQFFGPGTRLTVL.